This T cell receptor (beta chain) was recovered during a study of radiotherapy plus CTLA-4 blockade in lung cancer. General study results and limits: In blood, after radiotherapy plus ipilimumab, tumor-derived TCR clones expanded.

Chemo-refractory metastatic non-small-cell lung cancer patients underwent focal radiation alongside CTLA-4 blockade with ipilimumab. V shed 0 bases, J shed 5 bases, and the junction held 9 bases outside the gene matches. Germline CDR1 and CDR2: SGHKS and YYEKEE (reference sequence). CDR3 size: 17 residues. In the case of this clone: Antigen unknown.

Clones were read by immunoSEQ multiplex PCR, and TCRdb kept only the in-frame ones, dropping some. The data contain 90,000 to 150,000 clones, roughly 74% of them seen just once; the ten biggest clones take up 4.5% to 6.5%. This sequence joins TRBV5-5 and TRBJ1-2; 11 nucleotides match TRBD1. This sequence originates from a human donor with non-small cell lung cancer who had a partial response to radiotherapy plus ipilimumab. Source: peripheral blood, taken from a patient treated with radiotherapy plus ipilimumab. DNA of the CDR3: TGTGCCAGCAGCTTGGTGGGACAGGGGGGGCTAGGGTATGGCTACACCTTC. As protein: CASSLVGQGGLGYGYTF.